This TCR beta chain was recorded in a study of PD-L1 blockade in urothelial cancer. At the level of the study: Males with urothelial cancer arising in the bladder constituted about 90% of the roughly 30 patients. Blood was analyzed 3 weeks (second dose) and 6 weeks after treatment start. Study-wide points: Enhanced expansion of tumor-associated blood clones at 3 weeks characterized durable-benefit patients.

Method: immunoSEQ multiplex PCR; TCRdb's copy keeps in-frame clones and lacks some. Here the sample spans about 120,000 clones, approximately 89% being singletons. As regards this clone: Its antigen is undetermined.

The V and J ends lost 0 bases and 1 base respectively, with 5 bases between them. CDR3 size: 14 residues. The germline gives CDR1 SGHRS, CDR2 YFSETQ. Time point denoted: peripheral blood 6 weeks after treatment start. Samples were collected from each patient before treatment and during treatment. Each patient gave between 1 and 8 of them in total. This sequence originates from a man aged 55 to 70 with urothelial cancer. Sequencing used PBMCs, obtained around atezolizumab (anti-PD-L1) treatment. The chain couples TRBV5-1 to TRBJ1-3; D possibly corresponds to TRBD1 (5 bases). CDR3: CASSLGTSGNTIYF. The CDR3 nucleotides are TGCGCCAGCAGCTTGGGGACATCTGGAAACACCATATATTTT.